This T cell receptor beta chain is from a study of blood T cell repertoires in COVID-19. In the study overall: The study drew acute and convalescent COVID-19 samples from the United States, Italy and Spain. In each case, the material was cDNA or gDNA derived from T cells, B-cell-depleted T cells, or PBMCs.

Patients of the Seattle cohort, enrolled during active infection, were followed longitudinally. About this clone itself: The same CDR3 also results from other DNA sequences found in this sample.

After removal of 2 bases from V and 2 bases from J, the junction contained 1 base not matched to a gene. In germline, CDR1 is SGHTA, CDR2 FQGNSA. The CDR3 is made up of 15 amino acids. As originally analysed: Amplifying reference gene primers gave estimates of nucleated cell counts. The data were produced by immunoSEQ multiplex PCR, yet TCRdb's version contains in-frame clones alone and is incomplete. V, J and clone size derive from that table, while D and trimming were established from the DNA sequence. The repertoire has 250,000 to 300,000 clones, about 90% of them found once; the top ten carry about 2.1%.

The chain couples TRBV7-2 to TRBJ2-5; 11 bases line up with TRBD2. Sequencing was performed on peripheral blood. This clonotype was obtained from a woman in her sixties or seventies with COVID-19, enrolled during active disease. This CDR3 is CASSLTSGGQETQYF. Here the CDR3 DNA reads TGTGCCAGCAGCTTAACTAGCGGGGGTCAAGAGACCCAGTACTTC.